Presented here are 9 T cell receptor beta chains from one specimen sequenced in a study of shared clonotypes between healthy human individuals. Profiling relied on immunoSEQ multiplex PCR, and the TCRdb table lists in-frame clones only, not all of them. In the table there are more than 450,000 clones, less than 85% of which are singletons. Sequenced material: PBMCs. The receptors originated from a woman in her thirties or forties in good health. Some clones in this sample may be carry-over from other donors' samples.

The chain joins TRBV14 to TRBJ2-6; D ambiguous. The V end was cut by 4 bases, the J end by 3 bases, with 10 bases between. Germline V gene lookup returns CDR1 SGHDN and CDR2 FVKESK. This CDR3 region has 15 residues. CDR3: CASSLRQGGANVLTF. CDR3 coding DNA: TGTGCCAGCAGCCTCAGGCAAGGTGGGGCCAACGTCCTGACTTTC.

The chain uses TRBV7-6 and TRBJ2-2, with unresolved D. The CDR3 sequence is 15 residues long. Germline-derived CDR1 and CDR2 are SGHVS and FNYEAQ. Trimming took 2 bases from V and 0 from J, leaving 7 bases between them. CDR3 nucleotide sequence: TGTGCCAGCAGCTTAACAGAAACGAACACCGGGGAGCTGTTTTTT. It yields the protein CASSLTETNTGELFF.

The CDR3 region has the DNA TGTGCCAGCTCACCCATAAACATGAACACTGAAGCTTTCTTT. Protein product: CASSPINMNTEAFF. The chain carries TRBV18 and TRBJ1-1; D gene ambiguous. The length of the CDR3 is 14 residues. Germline values: CDR1 KGHSH, CDR2 LQKENI. V dropped 3 bases and J dropped 0 bases, with 8 bases sitting between them.

In its sample, this clone was seen a few times. The chain joins TRBV28 to TRBJ2-2, with 11 bases matching TRBD2. Germline V CDR1 and CDR2: MDHEN, SYDVKM. CDR3 length equals 15 residues. With 5 bases clipped from V and 7 bases from J, the junction kept 6 bases outside the gene matches. In DNA form, the CDR3 reads TGTGCCAGCAGTCCGCTACTAGCGGGAGACGGGGAGCTGTTTTTT. Residues: CASSPLLAGDGELFF.

J is TRBJ2-5 and V is TRBV6-5; D possibly corresponds to TRBD2 (7 bases). Trimming took off 2 bases at V and 5 bases at J, with 12 bases between the two ends. The germline gives CDR1 MNHEY, CDR2 SVGAGI. The CDR3 runs 14 residues. The CDR3 coding sequence is TGTGCCAGCAGTTACCGGAGGGGGGGTGAGACCCAGTACTTC. Translation: CASSYRRGGETQYF.

The chain has TRBV5-1 and TRBJ2-1; D remains unclear. V gave up 0 bases and J gave up 1 base, with 8 bases separating them. The CDR3 runs to 15 residues. Germline CDR1 SGHRS, CDR2 YFSETQ. This CDR3 is CASSLGGRSYNEQFF. CDR3 bases: TGCGCCAGCAGCTTGGGTGGCAGGTCCTACAATGAGCAGTTCTTC.

The V call is TRBV28, the J call TRBJ1-1, with no clear D. Germline loops: CDR1 MDHEN, CDR2 SYDVKM. The CDR3 length is 12 residues. V lost 3 bases, J lost 4 bases, and 6 bases lay in between. In DNA, the CDR3 is TGTGCCAGCAGTTTGGTAAGCACTGAAGCTTTCTTT. Its translation: CASSLVSTEAFF.

V and J are TRBV10-3 and TRBJ2-3, with D perhaps TRBD2 (5 bases). CDR3 size: 14 residues. Germline values: CDR1 ENHRY, CDR2 SYGVKD. Trimming shortened V by 6 bases and J by 1 base, and 11 bases separated the two germline ends. The CDR3 nucleotides are TGTGCCATCAGCGGAGGACCTCGCACAGATACGCAGTATTTT. This translates into CAISGGPRTDTQYF.

Worth noting for this clone: A read error may produce the germline difference seen at one junction end. This chain joins TRBV7-7 and TRBJ2-5, with TRBD1 identical over 8 bases. Germline V lookup: CDR1 SSHAT, CDR2 FNYEAQ (reference sequence). CDR3 length equals 15 residues. The DNA of the CDR3 is TGTGCTAGCAGCGAAGGACAGGGCAATCAAGAGACCCAGTACTTC. It codes for CASSEGQGNQETQYF. The full variable domain, in which reference TRBV7-7 and TRBJ2-5 provide the parts outside the CDR3, is GAGVSQSPRYKVTKRGQDVTLRCDPISSHATLYWYQQALGQGPEFLTYFNYEAQPDKSGLPSDRFSAERPEGSISTLTIQRTEQRDSAMYRCASSEGQGNQETQYFGPGTRLLVL.